The following is a T cell receptor (beta chain) sequence with its context. In its sample, this clone was seen a few times. Its target antigen remains unknown. Base qualities are not at hand, and no much larger clone is one base apart. The data belong to a study of cytomegalovirus exposure and HLA in healthy donors (dated by TCRdb to 2016 to 2017). Turning to the overall study: An earlier analysis of 550 to 700 of the donors reported more than 250 Gb of sequence data and some 100 million unique TCR beta sequences from about 200 million T cells. An early release covering just under 650 HLA-typed donors comprised about 320 gigabases of sequencing data and around 80 million unique TCR sequences. Of the roughly 400 genotyped donors, 75% to 85% were placed in the genetic ancestry cluster associated with self-reported Caucasian donors. The aim of the study was to test whether cataloging public T cell receptors could identify signatures of past pathogen exposure. The study used immunosequencing to profile the T cell repertoires of several hundred subjects and linked those repertoires to cytomegalovirus serostatus. Besides the first cohort of some 670 subjects, a separate validation cohort made up of some 110 different subjects was used. High-throughput TCR immunosequencing, statistical association of individual TCRs with disease status, and machine learning were combined to predict cytomegalovirus infection status. A later analysis re-analyzed previously published TCR beta repertoires from roughly 690 donors and added high-resolution HLA genotyping to study TCR occurrence patterns. The later analysis used no new phenotypic data to find candidate immune exposures, relying instead on TCR beta sequences and their occurrence across donors. An earlier analysis of about 620 of the donors applied high-throughput TCR beta sequencing to assess whether each TCR beta V gene segment acted as functional or pseudogenic. Donor age, sex, ethnicity and CMV serostatus were compiled together with the repertoire data. A later genetic analysis used genome-wide SNP genotypes for about 55% of the 666 donors, treating that subset as a discovery cohort. Every repertoire in the discovery cohort had been generated on one and the same sequencing platform. HLA typing covered class I and class II loci at four-digit resolution. The number of typed donors differed by locus: 629-630 for A, B, C, DRB1 and DQB1; some 500 for DQA1; 606 for DPA1; and roughly 450 for DPB1. Five DR-DQ haplotypes were treated as single units for association and clustering because of strong linkage in the cohort. Among around 400 genotyped donors of the cohort, an average of around 240,000 unique TCR beta nucleotide sequences was sequenced per donor, of which about 20% were non-productive.

What the authors observed across the whole study: The presence/absence analyses assumed that sequencing depth was roughly uniform across donors, and that assumption may not be true. A further reported finding was that TCR beta sequences accurately predicted the HLA-A and HLA-B alleles for most subjects in the first cohort. In an earlier analysis of several hundred of the donors, most TCR beta V segments were observed in productive rearrangements about 90% or about 30% of the time, broadly matching IMGT annotations. Compared with equally common non-associated chains, HLA-associated TCR beta chains in a later analysis were more clonally expanded and had lower generation probabilities. A total of 164 TCR beta chains were listed by the study as associated with cytomegalovirus. The 87-base-pair reads could not distinguish some IMGT-functional V segments, including TRBV6-2 and TRBV6-3, so those segments were excluded. Correlated functional status among segregating V segments might reflect linkage disequilibrium, but an unknown experimental factor could not be ruled out. In a later analysis, some 18,000 TCR beta sequences were associated with specific HLA alleles at a false discovery rate of 0.05. The classifier was reported to diagnose cytomegalovirus status with high specificity and sensitivity in both the original and validation cohorts. Several of the top co-occurrence clusters appeared to be linked to parvovirus B19, influenza, CMV and Epstein-Barr virus, according to a later analysis. Because some donors lacked HLA typing at each locus, the association tests relied only on the typed subset. According to the authors, the approach could potentially be generalized to other disease states and immunological phenotypes. When HLA alleles, especially DR and DQ, strongly co-occurred, TCR associations were difficult to assign to individual alleles. Only TCR beta chains were sequenced in this cohort, and the absence of alpha or paired-chain data limited detectable features. In a later analysis, the rate of TCR association differed among HLA loci, with DRB1 alleles having the most associated TCRs and HLA-C alleles having the fewest. In a later genetic analysis, fewer N-insertions in productive TCRs were reported among donors in an Asian-associated ancestry cluster than the approximately 670-donor mean. A few of the identified cytomegalovirus-associated TCR beta chains were confirmed in vitro to be specific for cytomegalovirus antigens. Most CMV-associated TCR beta chains appeared to be HLA-restricted in a later analysis, and the HLA associations seemed to be driven largely by CMV exposure. Across donors, most TCR sequences were observed very rarely, whereas some public TCRs were present in many individuals. Because counts were too low, fewer than 20 rarely observed V segments, including chromosome 9 orphons, were excluded from the earlier analysis of several hundred of the donors. A group of highly shared sequence variants was considered likely to be a technical artifact of the sequencing pipeline. CMV serostatus was the only immune exposure information available for the cohort. In a later genetic analysis, a missense DCLRE1C variant was associated with V-gene and J-gene trimming of TCR beta chains, and the association was replicated in an independent cohort.

Library prep was done by the immunoSEQ multiplex PCR assay. For the multiplex PCR, a mixture combining 60 forward primers for TCR Vbeta segments and 13 reverse primers for TCR Jbeta segments was used. A multiplex PCR assay on genomic DNA amplified the CDR3 region of rearranged TCR beta genes. The amplified TCR beta libraries were sequenced on the Illumina HiSeq System as 87-base-pair reads. The authors processed their data as follows. In a later analysis, tens of millions of unique TCR beta chains were counted across the roughly 610 repertoires, and about 9.9 million of these chains were shared by at least two donors. Raw reads were error-corrected and collapsed into unique sequences with a nearest-neighbor algorithm that merged closely related sequences to remove PCR and sequencing errors. To assign V, D and J gene segments, CDR3 sequences were aligned to IMGT reference sequences. For a sequence to be retained, a match of at least six nucleotides was required to both a V gene segment and a J gene segment. A rearrangement counted as productive if the CDR3 had no stop codons and remained in frame with V and J, and every other rearrangement counted as non-productive. CDR3 was defined by IMGT convention, running from the second conserved V-encoded cysteine to the conserved J-encoded phenylalanine. The earlier analysis of 587 of the donors excluded any sequence lacking an unambiguous match to a single V gene segment. An earlier analysis of approximately 590 of the donors classified V segments as functional when productive rearrangements were above 56.7% and as segregating when the standard deviation between donors was above 5%. To diagnose cytomegalovirus status from the catalog of TCR beta chain sequences, a statistical classification framework was built. V and J gene assignment, in a later analysis, came from comparing TCR nucleotide sequences with IMGT/GENE-DB human TR gene sequences. In a later analysis, CDR3 sequences and most-parsimonious VDJ recombination scenarios were assigned using the TCRdist pipeline. In a later analysis, every TCR beta chain was defined by the combination of its CDR3 amino acid sequence and its V-gene family, and reads without a unique V-gene family were dropped. As a way to deal with suspected cross-contamination and a sequencing artifact, a later analysis dropped nearly 600 nucleotide sequences that were highly shared and had low generation probability. For each public chain, a later analysis derived a clonal expansion index from normalized ranks of inferred template counts within each repertoire. In a later analysis, generation probabilities were computed using a VDJ recombination model fitted to out-of-frame rearrangements, and the results were checked against IGoR. In a later analysis, TCR-TCR, TCR-HLA and TCR-CMV co-occurrence was scored with hypergeometric tests, and a repertoire-size bias correction was applied to TCR pairs. In a later analysis, false discovery rates were estimated by permuting HLA or CMV assignments 20 times. In a later analysis, co-occurring TCRs were grouped with DBSCAN, and TCRdist sequence similarity was added when clustering was performed within HLA-allele-positive subsets. Repertoires with fewer than 30,000 or more than 120,000 public chains, plus five repertoires with anomalous nucleotide sharing, were excluded from co-occurrence clustering. TCRdb obtained this table from immuneACCESS and retained in-frame rearrangements with V and J assigned. These tables miss some clones; where compared with another copy, unresolved V genes account for less than half of the shortfall, and the remainder is unexplained. Clone size and V and J calls were adopted from that table, with D and trimming inferred from the DNA. The sample has approximately 190,000 clones on record, 82% of them singletons. Roughly 0.1% of the sample rests with the top ten.

The cohort was made up of 666 healthy bone marrow donors. At the time of sampling, all cohort members were nominally healthy, though unrecorded immune exposures were likely present. The donor tested CMV seronegative and was one of the 352 seronegative cohort members. A peripheral blood sample was provided by each donor, and peripheral blood mononuclear cells were used for TCR beta sequencing. The Qiagen DNeasy Blood Extraction Kit was used to extract genomic DNA from the blood cell samples. V is pared back by 0 bases and J by 0 bases, with 19 bases lying between the germline termini. As encoded in the germline V gene, CDR1 is SGHRS while CDR2 is YFSETQ. From cysteine to phenylalanine, the CDR3 is 18 amino acids long. Only CDR3 DNA remains: 54 bases, in frame from the first base.

This TCR came from a boy younger than 10 in good health and CMV-seronegative. In this chain, TRBV5-1 is recombined with TRBJ2-7; the D gene is possibly TRBD2, with 5 bases matching. Sequenced: PBMCs. The CDR3 here reads CASSLGFVRRHHSYEQYF. The DNA sequence follows: TGCGCCAGCAGCTTGGGTTTTGTGCGGAGGCACCACTCCTACGAGCAGTACTTC.